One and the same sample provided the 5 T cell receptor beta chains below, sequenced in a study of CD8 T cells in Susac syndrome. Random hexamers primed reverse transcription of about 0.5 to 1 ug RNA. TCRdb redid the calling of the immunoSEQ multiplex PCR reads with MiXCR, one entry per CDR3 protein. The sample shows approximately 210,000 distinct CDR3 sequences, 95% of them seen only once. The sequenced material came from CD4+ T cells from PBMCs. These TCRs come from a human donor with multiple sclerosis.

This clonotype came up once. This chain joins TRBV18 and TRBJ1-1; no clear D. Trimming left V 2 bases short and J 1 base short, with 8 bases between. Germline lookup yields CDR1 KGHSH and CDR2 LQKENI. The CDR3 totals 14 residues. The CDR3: CASSPSGGNTEAFF. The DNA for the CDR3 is TGTGCCAGCTCACCATCGGGAGGGAACACTGAAGCTTTCTTT.

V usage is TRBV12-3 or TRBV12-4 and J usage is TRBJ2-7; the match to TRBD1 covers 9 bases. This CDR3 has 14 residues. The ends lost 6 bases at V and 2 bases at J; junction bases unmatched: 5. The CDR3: CASSLQGATYEQYF. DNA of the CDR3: TGTGCCAGCAGCCTACAGGGGGCTACCTACGAGCAGTACTTC.

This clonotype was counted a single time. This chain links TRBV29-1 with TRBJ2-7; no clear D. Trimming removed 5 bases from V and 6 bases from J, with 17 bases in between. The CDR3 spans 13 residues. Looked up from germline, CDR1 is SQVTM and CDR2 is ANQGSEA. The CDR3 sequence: CSVSSARGSEQYF. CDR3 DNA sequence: TGCAGCGTTTCCTCCGCCAGAGGAAGCGAGCAGTACTTC.

This CDR3 reads CSARDRIRTGGNTIYF. Written as DNA, the CDR3 is TGCAGTGCTAGAGATCGGATTCGGACAGGTGGAAACACCATATATTTT. The chain couples TRBV20-1 to TRBJ1-3; 7 nucleotides agree with TRBD1. Germline assignment: CDR1 DFQATT and CDR2 SNEGSKA (reference sequence). J lost 3 bases, V lost 0 bases, and 8 bases had no gene match. CDR3 length equals 16 residues.

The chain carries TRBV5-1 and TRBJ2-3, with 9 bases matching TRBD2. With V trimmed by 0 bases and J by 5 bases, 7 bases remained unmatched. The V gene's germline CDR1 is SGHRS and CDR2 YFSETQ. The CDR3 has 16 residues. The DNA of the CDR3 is TGCGCCAGCAGCTTGGTGTTAGCGGGGGCCGGAGATACGCAGTATTTT. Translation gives CASSLVLAGAGDTQYF.